One and the same sample provided the 30 T cell receptor beta chains below, sequenced in a study of blood T cell repertoires in COVID-19. Generated by immunoSEQ multiplex PCR, the TCRdb table keeps only in-frame clones and is missing some. The data hold around 260,000 clones, with 80% to 85% observed a single time. The specimen was peripheral blood. The receptors originated from a person between 65 and 79 years old with COVID-19, enrolled during active disease.

The V call is TRBV21-1, the J call TRBJ2-3; the table's TRBD2 call for D was not verified on the DNA. TRBV21-1 is shown as a pseudogene. The CDR3 has 16 amino acids. CDR3 region: CASSPGLAVRGDTQYF. CDR3 in DNA: TGTGCCAGCAGCCCGGGGCTAGCGGTGCGGGGAGATACGCAGTATTTT.

In this sample, this clone turned up once. V is TRBV2 and J is TRBJ1-6; D is ambiguous. The CDR3 covers 17 residues. Per the germline V gene, CDR1 is SNHLY and CDR2 is FYNNEI. V lost 4 bases and J lost 1, with 14 bases in between. CDR3: CASSGREGFSYNSPLHF. CDR3 nucleotides: TGTGCCAGCAGTGGCCGGGAAGGGTTTTCCTATAATTCACCCCTCCACTTT.

The J gene is TRBJ2-1, the V gene TRBV7-2; 8 bases are shared with TRBD2. This CDR3 comprises 15 residues. Germline loops: CDR1 SGHTA, CDR2 FQGNSA. Losses at the gene ends were 4 bases for V and 9 bases for J; bases not matched to a gene: 11. The CDR3 spells CASSSLPGGPVEQFF. The DNA for the CDR3 is TGTGCCAGCAGCTCCCTTCCGGGAGGGCCTGTTGAGCAGTTCTTC.

Only a few counts were recorded for this clone. The V call is TRBV27, the J call TRBJ2-7, with D perhaps matching TRBD1 (7 bases). The germline V gene encodes CDR1 MNHEY and CDR2 SMNVEV (reference sequence). Trimming took 6 bases from V and 6 from J, leaving 12 bases between them. The CDR3 extends over 12 amino acids. CDR3 in amino acids: CASRAGGIEQYF. For the CDR3, the DNA is TGTGCCAGCAGGGCAGGGGGGATCGAGCAGTACTTC.

The chain employs TRBV4-1 and TRBJ1-5; D unclear. V was cut by 1 base and J by 0 bases, with 4 bases left in between. CDR3 size: 14 residues. Per germline, CDR1 MGHRA and CDR2 YSYEKL. The chain's CDR3 is CASSQVNSNQPQHF. The CDR3 DNA reads TGCGCCAGCAGCCAAGTAAATAGCAATCAGCCCCAGCATTTT.

The chain uses TRBV9 and TRBJ1-2; perhaps TRBD1 as D (5 bases). Trimming removed 4 bases at V and 6 bases at J, with 22 bases between. The CDR3 length is 16 residues. The germline V gene has CDR1 SGDLS and CDR2 YYNGEE. CDR3 sequence: CASSPRGGVDGNGYTF. The CDR3 nucleotides read TGTGCCAGCAGCCCCCGCGGAGGGGTGGATGGAAATGGCTACACCTTC. The full variable domain, rest sourced from reference TRBV9 and TRBJ1-2, is DSGVTQTPKHLITATGQRVTLRCSPRSGDLSVYWYQQSLDQGLQFLIQYYNGEERAKGNILERFSAQQFPDLHSELNLSSLELGDSALYFCASSPRGGVDGNGYTFGSGTRLTVV.

The J gene is TRBJ2-1, the V gene TRBV28, with TRBD1 identical over 7 bases. This CDR3 contains 16 residues. Germline V gene sequence: CDR1 MDHEN, CDR2 SYDVKM. The V and J ends lost 2 bases and 1 base, in that order; junction bases with no gene match: 5. Here the CDR3 DNA reads TGTGCCAGCAGTTTACCCGGACAGGATTCCTACAATGAGCAGTTCTTC. It yields the protein CASSLPGQDSYNEQFF. The whole variable domain, remainder taken from reference TRBV28 and TRBJ2-1, is DVKVTQSSRYLVKRTGEKVFLECVQDMDHENMFWYRQDPGLGLRLIYFSYDVKMKEKGDIPEGYSVSREKKERFSLILESASTNQTSMYLCASSLPGQDSYNEQFFGPGTRLTVL.

J is TRBJ2-7 and V is TRBV7-2; 12 nucleotides align to TRBD2. Trimming at V came to 5 bases and at J to 2 bases, leaving 4 bases not matched to a gene. Germline CDR1 reads SGHTA; CDR2 reads FQGNSA. The CDR3 sequence is 15 residues long. The chain's CDR3 is CASSPWTSGTYEQYF. For the CDR3, the DNA is TGTGCCAGCAGCCCCTGGACTAGCGGGACCTACGAGCAGTACTTC. Supplemented by reference TRBV7-2 and TRBJ2-7, the full variable domain reads GAGVSQSPSNKVTEKGKDVELRCDPISGHTALYWYRQSLGQGLEFLIYFQGNSAPDKSGLPSDRFSAERTGGSVSTLTIQRTQQEDSAVYLCASSPWTSGTYEQYFGPGTRLTVT.

This clone was seen just once. Different DNA sequences within this sample yield the same CDR3. This rearrangement joins TRBV18 to TRBJ1-4; 9 nucleotides align to TRBD1. The CDR3 runs 13 residues. Trimming took 6 bases from V and 6 from J; bases not matched to a gene: 2. Germline assignment: CDR1 KGHSH and CDR2 LQKENI. The CDR3 coding sequence is TGTGCCAGCTCCAGGGACAGGGATGAAAAACTGTTTTTT. Its protein product is CASSRDRDEKLFF.

The gene calls are TRBV18 and TRBJ2-2, with D perhaps TRBD1 (5 bases). The CDR3 has 16 residues. In germline, CDR1 is KGHSH, CDR2 LQKENI. V was cut by 2 bases and J by 1 base, with 11 bases left in between. The CDR3 reads CASSPWGQVNTGELFF. The CDR3 DNA is TGTGCCAGCTCACCATGGGGCCAGGTGAACACCGGGGAGCTGTTTTTT. The entire variable domain, with the rest obtained from reference TRBV18 and TRBJ2-2, is as follows: NAGVMQNPRHLVRRRGQEARLRCSPMKGHSHVYWYRQLPEEGLKFMVYLQKENIIDESGMPKERFSAEFPKEGPSILRIQQVVRGDSAAYFCASSPWGQVNTGELFFGEGSRLTVL.

This chain connects TRBV18 to TRBJ1-3; D ambiguous. This CDR3 has 15 residues. V was pared by 3 bases and J by 0 bases, with 9 bases between. Germline V gene data show CDR1 as KGHSH and CDR2 as LQKENI. For the CDR3, the DNA is TGTGCCAGCTCACCTGAGGGTAGCTCTGGAAACACCATATATTTT. Translated: CASSPEGSSGNTIYF.

The gene calls are TRBV5-1 and TRBJ2-2; D gene uncertain. The germline CDR1 and CDR2 sequences are SGHRS and YFSETQ. Trimming removed 5 bases at V and 4 bases at J, with 9 bases between. This CDR3 region has 13 residues. Written as DNA, the CDR3 is TGCGCCAGCAGTTATTACAGCACCGGGGAGCTGTTTTTT. Its protein is CASSYYSTGELFF.

The V and J genes are TRBV6-5 and TRBJ2-5, with a tentative D call TRBD2 (5 bases). Germline CDR1 and CDR2: MNHEY and SVGAGI. This CDR3 has 13 residues. V lost 7 bases and J 2 bases, leaving 11 bases between the germline ends. The CDR3 DNA is TGTGCCAGCAAAGCGGTGGGGCAAGAGACCCAGTACTTC. Its translation: CASKAVGQETQYF.

The V call is TRBV12-3 or TRBV12-4, the J call TRBJ1-6, with D possibly TRBD1 on 6 matching bases. The V end was cut by 3 bases, the J end by 10 bases, with 10 bases between. CDR3 size: 13 residues. CDR3 DNA sequence: TGTGCCAGCAGTTTGGGGACACGATCACCCCTCCACTTT. It codes for CASSLGTRSPLHF.

The V call is TRBV24-1, the J call TRBJ2-7, with D hard to call. Trimming shortened V by 1 base and J by 6 bases, and 3 bases separated the two germline ends. The CDR3 loop spans 11 amino acids. CDR1 KGHDR and CDR2 SFDVKD come from the germline V gene. The DNA for the CDR3 is TGTGCCACCAGTGATTTCTCCGAGCAGTACTTC. Translated: CATSDFSEQYF.

The V gene is TRBV10-3, the J gene TRBJ2-1; D is unclear. Germline V gives CDR1 ENHRY, CDR2 SYGVKD. V was trimmed by 3 bases and J by 15 bases, leaving 12 bases between them. The CDR3 is made up of 11 amino acids. The CDR3 DNA sequence: TGTGCCATCAGTGACTCCTCTAATCGGTTCTTC. Protein product: CAISDSSNRFF.

This chain links TRBV19 with TRBJ2-4, with D possibly matching TRBD1 (6 bases). Germline CDR1 is LNHDA and CDR2 is SQIVND (reference sequence). The V end lost 3 bases, the J end lost 3 bases, and 12 bases lay between the germline ends. The CDR3 loop spans 15 amino acids. The CDR3 protein is CASSIMAGVKNIQYF. CDR3 coding DNA: TGTGCCAGTAGTATTATGGCAGGGGTCAAAAACATTCAGTACTTC.

The chain employs TRBV27 and TRBJ1-5, with D unresolved. This CDR3 has 13 residues. The germline CDR1 and CDR2 sequences are MNHEY and SMNVEV (reference sequence). Trimming cost V 5 bases and J 7 bases, with 12 bases left between them. CDR3 region: CASSTRRAQPQHF. DNA for the CDR3: TGTGCCAGCAGTACGCGGAGAGCACAGCCCCAGCATTTT.

The chain is built from TRBV3-1 (or the pseudogene TRBV3-2) and TRBJ2-3, with TRBD2 matching 16 bases. V gave up 4 bases and J gave up 3 bases; unmatched junction bases: 4. The CDR3 runs 17 residues. Germline V gene lookup returns CDR1 LGHDT and CDR2 YNNKEL (reference sequence). Written as DNA, the CDR3 is TGTGCCAGCAGCCCGGGACTAGCGGGGGGGGGAACAGATACGCAGTATTTT. It is translated as CASSPGLAGGGTDTQYF.

In DNA, the CDR3 is TGTGCCAGCAGCCAAAATTCAGGGGTGGGAACTCAGCCCCAGCATTTT. Protein product: CASSQNSGVGTQPQHF. The V gene is TRBV3-1 (or the pseudogene TRBV3-2), the J gene TRBJ1-5; maybe TRBD1 (6 bases). Germline V lookup: CDR1 LGHDT, CDR2 YNNKEL (reference sequence). CDR3 length: 16 residues. The ends were cut back, 2 bases at V and 6 bases at J, with 17 bases in the middle.

V gene TRBV5-1 combines with J gene TRBJ2-7, with a tentative D call TRBD1 (7 bases). CDR1 SGHRS and CDR2 YFSETQ come from the germline V gene. CDR3 length equals 14 residues. V dropped 4 bases and J dropped 3 bases, with 14 bases sitting between them. CDR3 sequence (DNA): TGCGCCAGCAGCGTGGAGGGGGCAGTCTACGAGCAGTACTTC. Translation gives CASSVEGAVYEQYF.

The gene calls are TRBV19 and TRBJ1-1; no clear D gene. V dropped 4 bases and J dropped 4 bases, with 19 bases sitting between them. The CDR3 consists of 16 residues. Germline V gives CDR1 LNHDA, CDR2 SQIVND (reference sequence). The CDR3 loop reads CASSTQMSRLGTEAFF. The CDR3 nucleotides are TGTGCCAGTAGTACACAGATGTCCAGGCTTGGCACTGAAGCTTTCTTT.

This chain connects TRBV5-1 to TRBJ1-6; tentatively, D is TRBD1 (5 bases). Germline lookup yields CDR1 SGHRS and CDR2 YFSETQ. The CDR3 contains 16 residues. V was clipped by 2 bases and J by 1 base, with 10 bases between them. DNA for the CDR3: TGCGCCAGCAGCTTTCAGGGAGGGTCCTATAATTCACCCCTCCACTTT. It codes for CASSFQGGSYNSPLHF.

V is TRBV6-5 and J is TRBJ2-3; 9 nucleotides match TRBD2. This CDR3 has 16 amino acids. V was clipped by 1 base and J by 2 bases; unmatched bases: 4. Germline assignment: CDR1 MNHEY and CDR2 SVGAGI. CDR3 region: CASSYLGGGDTDTQYF. As DNA, the CDR3 is TGTGCCAGCAGTTACTTAGGCGGGGGGGACACAGATACGCAGTATTTT.

The V and J genes are TRBV5-6 and TRBJ2-7, with TRBD1 matching 7 bases. This CDR3 region has 15 residues. V lost 3 bases to trimming and J lost 0 bases; unmatched junction nucleotides: 6. Germline lookup yields CDR1 SGHDT and CDR2 YYEEEE. In nucleotides, the CDR3 is TGTGCCAGCAGCTCAACCGGGACAGCCTCCTACGAGCAGTACTTC. It is translated as CASSSTGTASYEQYF.

J is TRBJ1-4 and V is TRBV27; D is perhaps TRBD1 (5 bases). Looked up from germline, CDR1 is MNHEY and CDR2 is SMNVEV (reference sequence). V was pared by 4 bases and J by 1 base, with 13 bases between. The CDR3 covers 16 residues. As DNA, the CDR3 is TGTGCCAGCAGTTCAAGGAGACAGAGAACTAATGAAAAACTGTTTTTT. Translating it yields CASSSRRQRTNEKLFF.

V and J are TRBV29-1 and TRBJ2-7; D is perhaps TRBD2 (6 bases). This CDR3 is built from 13 residues. V was clipped by 4 bases and J by 2 bases, with 12 bases between them. Germline values: CDR1 SQVTM, CDR2 ANQGSEA. CDR3 in amino acids: CSVGTKSPYEQYF. The CDR3 DNA is TGCAGCGTTGGGACTAAGAGTCCCTACGAGCAGTACTTC.

This sequence joins TRBV28 and TRBJ2-4; D gene uncertain. The V gene's germline CDR1 is MDHEN and CDR2 SYDVKM. With 3 bases removed from V and 6 bases from J, the gap between germline ends came to 12 bases. The CDR3 contains 14 residues. Written as DNA, the CDR3 is TGTGCCAGCAGTTTCCAGAGGTCTGGAAACATTCAGTACTTC. Protein product: CASSFQRSGNIQYF.

V usage is TRBV6-2 or TRBV6-3 and J usage is TRBJ1-2, with TRBD1 identical over 7 bases. Germline CDR1 is MNHEY and CDR2 is SVGEGT. This CDR3 contains 18 residues. V lost 5 bases, J lost 2 bases, and 17 bases stayed unmatched. The DNA for the CDR3 is TGTGCCAGCAGTAACCCTTCTCTCGGTAGGGGGCAAAACTATGGCTACACCTTC. It encodes CASSNPSLGRGQNYGYTF.

V and J are TRBV12-3 or TRBV12-4 and TRBJ1-3; no firm D call. With 7 bases removed from V and 4 bases from J, the gap between germline ends came to 8 bases. The CDR3 loop spans 12 amino acids. The CDR3, as DNA: TGTGCCAGCAAACACCCCGGAAACACCATATATTTT. Protein: CASKHPGNTIYF.